This TCR beta chain was retrieved from a study of T cell repertoires in aging, cancer and after chemotherapy. Study overall: About 10 million TCR reads made up the full dataset. General study points: In cancer patients, declining TCR diversity with age involved lost richness and lost evenness.

Multiplex touch-down PCR with TRB-A/B primers amplified rearranged V-D-J TRB sequences. TCRdb independently ran MiXCR on the multiplex PCR reads; one entry per CDR3 protein. This table holds more than 10,000 distinct CDR3 sequences, around a quarter found once. This clonotype occurred a few times. The antigen is not known. The V gene lost 5 bases and the J gene lost 9 bases, with 11 bases spanning the gap. The germline CDR1 and CDR2 sequences are MNHEY and SVGAGI. The CDR3 spans 12 residues. TCR beta rearrangements were amplified from peripheral blood genomic DNA. The material sequenced was blood. The chain carries TRBV6-5 and TRBJ2-1, with a weak D call TRBD1 (6 bases). This TCR came from a human donor in good health. The CDR3 DNA reads TGTGCCAGCAGTATTGGGACAACTGAGCAGTTCTTC. Its protein is CASSIGTTEQFF.